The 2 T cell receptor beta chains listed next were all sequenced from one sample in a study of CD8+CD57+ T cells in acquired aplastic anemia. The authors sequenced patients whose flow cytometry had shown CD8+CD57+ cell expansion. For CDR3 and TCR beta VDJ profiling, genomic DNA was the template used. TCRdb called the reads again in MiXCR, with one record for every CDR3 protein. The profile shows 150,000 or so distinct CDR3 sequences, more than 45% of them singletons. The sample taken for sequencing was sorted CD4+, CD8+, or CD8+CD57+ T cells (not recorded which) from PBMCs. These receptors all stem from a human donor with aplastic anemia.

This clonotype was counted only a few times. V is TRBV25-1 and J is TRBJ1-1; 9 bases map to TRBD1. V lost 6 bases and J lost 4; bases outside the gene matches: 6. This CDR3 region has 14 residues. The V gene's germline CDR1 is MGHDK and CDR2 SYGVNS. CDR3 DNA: TGTGCCAGCAGCCACGGGACAGGGCGCACTGAAGCTTTCTTT. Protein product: CASSHGTGRTEAFF.

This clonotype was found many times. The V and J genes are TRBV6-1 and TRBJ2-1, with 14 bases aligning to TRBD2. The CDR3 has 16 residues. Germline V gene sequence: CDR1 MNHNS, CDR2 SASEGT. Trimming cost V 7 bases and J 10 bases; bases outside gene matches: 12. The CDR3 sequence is CASTKPGLAGEGEQFF. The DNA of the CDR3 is TGTGCCAGCACCAAACCGGGACTAGCGGGAGAAGGAGAGCAGTTCTTC.